This T cell receptor (beta chain) was sequenced in a study of siplizumab effects on memory and regulatory T cells. Broader study findings: It seemed that naive T cells were more diverse than memory cells and were major contributors to the alloresponse. Siplizumab led to significantly less abundant alloreactive sequences that could be traced back to unstimulated CD4+ memory cells. Unstimulated subset assignment was obtained for only a minor fraction of alloreactive clones.

About 10^5 TCR templates were assayed per sample. The assay was immunoSEQ multiplex PCR, and TCRdb's table has in-frame clones only and misses some. The sample consists of 100,000 or so clones, 85% to 95% of them appearing once. Comment on this clone: Its antigen is unknown.

With 2 bases removed from V and 0 bases from J, the gap between germline ends came to 10 bases. The germline V gene has CDR1 SGHRS and CDR2 YFSETQ. The CDR3 consists of 15 residues. This chain links TRBV5-1 with TRBJ2-3; TRBD2 is a possible D gene (6 bases). Sequencing used Tregs sorted from blood. This TCR was recovered from a human donor in good health. The CDR3 bases are TGCGCCAGCAGCTTTACCGGGACTAGCACAGATACGCAGTATTTT. Translation: CASSFTGTSTDTQYF.